The text below deals with one T cell receptor (beta chain). Sequence at one end of the junction differs from germline and may be a read error. The data were taken from a study of tumor-infiltrating lymphocytes in primary liver carcinoma. Study details: Roughly 3.65 to 7.5 million productive TCRbeta reads came from each sample, comparable across tissue types.

Starting from around 500 ng of total RNA, TCR beta cDNA was produced with a primer in the constant region. What produced the TCR beta libraries was three nested multiplex PCR rounds using slightly modified ARM-PCR. Amplification in the first two PCR rounds was performed using TRBV1-TRBV30 forward primers and a C-beta reverse primer for 10 cycles each. TCRdb redid the calling of the multiplex PCR reads with MiXCR, one entry per CDR3 protein. Seen here are about 310,000 distinct CDR3 sequences, around three fifths observed once, and the top ten hold more than 15%. This CDR3 is built from 14 residues. Germline V lookup: CDR1 MNHEY, CDR2 SVGAGI. Germline DNA was also extracted, with blood RNA taken from unsorted whole blood. Patients had chronic HBV infection and were treatment-naive.

This chain joins TRBV6-5 and TRBJ2-2; 9 nucleotides match TRBD2. The TCR comes from a woman aged 25-40 years with primary liver carcinoma and hepatitis B virus infection. The source material was peripheral blood. CDR3 DNA sequence: TGTGCCAGCATGGGGACTAGCCCCACCGGGGAACTGTTTTTT. This encodes CASMGTSPTGELFF.